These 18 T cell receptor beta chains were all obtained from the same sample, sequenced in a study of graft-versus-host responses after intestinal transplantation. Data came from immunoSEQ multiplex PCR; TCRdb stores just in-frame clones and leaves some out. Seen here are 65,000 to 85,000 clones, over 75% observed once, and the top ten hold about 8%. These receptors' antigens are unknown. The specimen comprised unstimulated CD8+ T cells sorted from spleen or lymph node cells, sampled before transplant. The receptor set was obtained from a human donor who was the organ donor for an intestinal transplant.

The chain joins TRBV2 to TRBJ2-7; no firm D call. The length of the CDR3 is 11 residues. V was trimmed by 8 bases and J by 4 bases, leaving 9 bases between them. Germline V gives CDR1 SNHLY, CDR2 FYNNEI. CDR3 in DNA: TGTGCCAGCTTGGAAGATTACGAGCAGTACTTC. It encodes CASLEDYEQYF.

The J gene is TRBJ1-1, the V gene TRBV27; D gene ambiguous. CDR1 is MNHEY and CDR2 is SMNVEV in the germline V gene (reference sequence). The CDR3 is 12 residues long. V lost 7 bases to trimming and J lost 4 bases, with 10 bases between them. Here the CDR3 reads CASIAGSTEAFF. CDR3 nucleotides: TGTGCCAGCATCGCGGGGAGCACTGAAGCTTTCTTT.

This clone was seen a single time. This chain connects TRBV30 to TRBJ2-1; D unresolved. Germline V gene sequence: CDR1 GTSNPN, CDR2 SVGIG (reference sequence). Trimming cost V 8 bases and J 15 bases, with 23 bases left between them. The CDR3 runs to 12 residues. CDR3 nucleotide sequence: TGTGCCGTCCGATTCTCCACGCAGCCCCGGTTCTTC. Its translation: CAVRFSTQPRFF. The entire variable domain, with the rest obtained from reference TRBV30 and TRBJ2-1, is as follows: SQTIHQWPATLVQPVGSPLSLECTVEGTSNPNLYWYRQAAGRGLQLLFYSVGIGQISSEVPQNLSASRPQDRQFILSSKKLLLSDSGFYLCAVRFSTQPRFFGPGTRLTVL.

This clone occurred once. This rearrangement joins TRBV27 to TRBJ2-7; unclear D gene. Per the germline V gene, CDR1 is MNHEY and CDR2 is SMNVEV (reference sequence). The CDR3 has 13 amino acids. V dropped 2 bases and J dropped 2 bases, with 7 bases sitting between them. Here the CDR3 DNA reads TGTGCCAGCAGTTTAGGTCTTACCTACGAGCAGTACTTC. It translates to CASSLGLTYEQYF.

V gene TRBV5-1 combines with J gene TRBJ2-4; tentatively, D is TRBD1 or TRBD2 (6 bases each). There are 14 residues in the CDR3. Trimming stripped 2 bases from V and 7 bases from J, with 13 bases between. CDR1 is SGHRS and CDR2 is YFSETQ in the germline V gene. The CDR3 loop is CASSLEGGWNIQYF. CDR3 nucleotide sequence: TGCGCCAGCAGCTTAGAGGGGGGATGGAACATTCAGTACTTC.

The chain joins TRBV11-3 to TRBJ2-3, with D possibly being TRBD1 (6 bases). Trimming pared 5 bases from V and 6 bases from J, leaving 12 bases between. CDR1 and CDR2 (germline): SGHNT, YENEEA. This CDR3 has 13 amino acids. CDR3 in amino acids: CASSPGAGDTQYF. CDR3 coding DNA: TGTGCCAGCAGCCCAGGGGCAGGGGATACGCAGTATTTT.

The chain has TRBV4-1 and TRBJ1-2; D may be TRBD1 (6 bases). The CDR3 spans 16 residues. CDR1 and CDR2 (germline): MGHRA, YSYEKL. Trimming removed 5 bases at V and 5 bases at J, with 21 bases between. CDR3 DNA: TGCGCCAGCAGCTCAATAGGGGGAGAGGACACTTATGGCTACACCTTC. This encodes CASSSIGGEDTYGYTF.

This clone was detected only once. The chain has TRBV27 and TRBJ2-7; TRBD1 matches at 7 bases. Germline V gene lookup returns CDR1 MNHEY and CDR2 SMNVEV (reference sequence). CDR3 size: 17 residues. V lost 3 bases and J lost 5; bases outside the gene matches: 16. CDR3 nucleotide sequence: TGTGCCAGCAGTTTGGTGACAGCAGGGGGAGACATCGACGAGCAGTACTTC. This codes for CASSLVTAGGDIDEQYF.

CDR3 nucleotide sequence: TGTGCCAGCAGATTCGCAGGGGGTAATTCACCCCTCCACTTT. Translating it yields CASRFAGGNSPLHF. The V gene is TRBV7-9, the J gene TRBJ1-6; 7 bases are a match to TRBD1. Germline values: CDR1 SEHNR, CDR2 FQNEAQ (reference sequence). V was clipped by 6 bases and J by 6 bases; unmatched bases: 5. The CDR3 is made up of 14 amino acids.

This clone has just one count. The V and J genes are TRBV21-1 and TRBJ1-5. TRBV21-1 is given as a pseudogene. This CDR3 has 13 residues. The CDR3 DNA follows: TGTGCCAGCACCATACCCAAACATCAGCCCCAGCATTTT. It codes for CASTIPKHQPQHF.

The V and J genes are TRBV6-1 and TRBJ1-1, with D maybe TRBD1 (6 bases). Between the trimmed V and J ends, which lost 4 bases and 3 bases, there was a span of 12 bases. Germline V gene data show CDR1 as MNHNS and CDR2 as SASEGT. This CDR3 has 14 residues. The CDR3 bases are TGTGCCAGCAGTGGGACAGTTAGGCACACTGAAGCTTTCTTT. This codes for CASSGTVRHTEAFF.

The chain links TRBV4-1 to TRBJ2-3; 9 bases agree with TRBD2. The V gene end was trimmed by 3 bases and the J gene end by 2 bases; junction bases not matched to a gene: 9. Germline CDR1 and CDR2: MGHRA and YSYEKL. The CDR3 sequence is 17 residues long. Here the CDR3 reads CASSQLVSGSYTDTQYF. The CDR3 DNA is TGCGCCAGCAGCCAGTTGGTTAGCGGGAGCTACACAGATACGCAGTATTTT.

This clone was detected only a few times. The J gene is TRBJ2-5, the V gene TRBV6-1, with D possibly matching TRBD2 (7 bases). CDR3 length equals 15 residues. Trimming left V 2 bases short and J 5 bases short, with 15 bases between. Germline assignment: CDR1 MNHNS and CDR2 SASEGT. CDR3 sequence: CASSETWGGIETQYF. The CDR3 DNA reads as TGTGCCAGCAGTGAAACGTGGGGGGGCATCGAGACCCAGTACTTC.

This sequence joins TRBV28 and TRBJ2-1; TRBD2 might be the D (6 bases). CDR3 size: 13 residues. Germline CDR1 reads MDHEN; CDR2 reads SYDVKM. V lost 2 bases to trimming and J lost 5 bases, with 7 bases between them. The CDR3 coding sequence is TGTGCCAGCAGTTTAACGGGGGACAATGAGCAGTTCTTC. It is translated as CASSLTGDNEQFF.

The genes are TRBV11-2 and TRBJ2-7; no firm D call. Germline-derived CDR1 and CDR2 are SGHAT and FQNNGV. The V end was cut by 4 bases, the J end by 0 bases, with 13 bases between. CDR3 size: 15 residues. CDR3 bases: TGTGCCAGCAGCTACCCAAGCGTTTCCTCCTACGAGCAGTACTTC. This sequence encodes CASSYPSVSSYEQYF. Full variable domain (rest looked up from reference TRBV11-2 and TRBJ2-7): EAGVAQSPRYKIIEKRQSVAFWCNPISGHATLYWYQQILGQGPKLLIQFQNNGVVDDSQLPKDRFSAERLKGVDSTLKIQPAKLEDSAVYLCASSYPSVSSYEQYFGPGTRLTVT.

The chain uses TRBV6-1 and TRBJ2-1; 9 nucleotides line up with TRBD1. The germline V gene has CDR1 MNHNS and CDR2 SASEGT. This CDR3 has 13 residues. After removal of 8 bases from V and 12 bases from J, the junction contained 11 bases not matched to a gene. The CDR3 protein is CASFGTGIHGQFF. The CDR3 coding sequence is TGTGCCAGCTTCGGGACAGGGATCCATGGGCAGTTCTTC.

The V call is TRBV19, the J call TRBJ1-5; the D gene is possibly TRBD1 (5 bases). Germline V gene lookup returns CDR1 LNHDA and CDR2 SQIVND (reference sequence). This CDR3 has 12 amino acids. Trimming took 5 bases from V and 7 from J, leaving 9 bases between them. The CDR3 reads CASSAKGQPQHF. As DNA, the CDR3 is TGTGCCAGTAGTGCGAAGGGGCAGCCCCAGCATTTT. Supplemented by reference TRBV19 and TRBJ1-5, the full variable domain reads DGGITQSPKYLFRKEGQNVTLSCEQNLNHDAMYWYRQDPGQGLRLIYYSQIVNDFQKGDIAEGYSVSREKKESFPLTVTSAQKNPTAFYLCASSAKGQPQHFGDGTRLSIL.

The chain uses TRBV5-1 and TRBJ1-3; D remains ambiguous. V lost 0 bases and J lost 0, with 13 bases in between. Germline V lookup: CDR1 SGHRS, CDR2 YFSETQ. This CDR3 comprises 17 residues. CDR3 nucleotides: TGCGCCAGCAGCTTGGGCAGTAGCGATGTCTCTGGAAACACCATATATTTT. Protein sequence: CASSLGSSDVSGNTIYF.